Shown below are 21 T cell receptor beta chains from a single sample sequenced in a study of blood T cells in healthy people across ages. A second PCR of about 7 to 12 cycles used a sample-barcoded 5' primer and a J-beta primer mix. TCRdb re-derived calls from the 5' RACE reads in MiXCR, one entry per CDR3 protein. The table shows around 800,000 distinct CDR3 sequences, with approximately 24% occurring only once. This sample also appeared in a second study, on T cells of mothers and their children.

Sequencing was carried out using blood. Receptors were obtained from a boy aged 5-17 years in good health.

This clonotype appeared a few times. The chain combines TRBV4-1 with TRBJ1-4, with D possibly matching TRBD1 (5 bases). This CDR3 comprises 17 residues. The V end was cut by 0 bases, the J end by 10 bases, with 21 bases between. CDR1 and CDR2 (germline): MGHRA, YSYEKL. In DNA, the CDR3 is TGCGCCAGCAGCCAAGATGGCGGGAGGACATACCTGGGAAAACTGTTTTTT. Protein sequence: CASSQDGGRTYLGKLFF.

The chain couples TRBV28 to TRBJ1-1; no reliable D call. CDR3 length: 14 amino acids. The V and J ends lost 5 bases and 2 bases respectively, with 12 bases between them. Germline values: CDR1 MDHEN, CDR2 SYDVKM. The CDR3: CASSPARANTEAFF. The CDR3 nucleotides are TGTGCCAGCAGTCCAGCTAGGGCTAACACTGAAGCTTTCTTT.

The gene calls are TRBV20-1 and TRBJ2-1; D is ambiguous. Trimming took off 6 bases at V and 10 bases at J, with 13 bases between the two ends. Per the germline V gene, CDR1 is DFQATT and CDR2 is SNEGSKA (reference sequence). This CDR3 has 11 residues. The CDR3 protein is CSAEFLAEQFF. The CDR3, as DNA: TGCAGTGCCGAATTCTTAGCCGAGCAGTTCTTC.

The chain uses TRBV7-6 and TRBJ1-2, with D unclear. Germline CDR1 is SGHVS and CDR2 is FNYEAQ. The CDR3 has 15 residues. V was pared by 1 base and J by 8 bases, with 17 bases between. In DNA form, the CDR3 reads TGTGCCAGCAGCTTAGGGCGGTATGGGTCGGGAGGCTACACCTTC. It translates to CASSLGRYGSGGYTF.

This clonotype has just a few counts. The gene calls are TRBV25-1 and TRBJ1-6; no clear D. V gave up 3 bases and J gave up 8 bases, with 2 bases separating them. CDR1 MGHDK and CDR2 SYGVNS come from the germline V gene. The CDR3 spans 11 residues. In nucleotides, the CDR3 is TGTGCCAGCAGTGACTATTCACCCCTCCACTTT. Translation gives CASSDYSPLHF.

The rearrangement joins TRBV6-1 to TRBJ1-2; D perhaps matches TRBD1 (5 bases). Germline CDR1 MNHNS, CDR2 SASEGT. This CDR3 contains 16 residues. The ends were cut back, 4 bases at V and 4 bases at J, with 19 bases in the middle. The CDR3, as DNA: TGTGCCAGCAGTGCCGCCCAAACGGGGGGGATCTATGGCTACACCTTC. Translation gives CASSAAQTGGIYGYTF.

The chain has TRBV2 and TRBJ1-1; 8 bases are a match to TRBD1. The CDR3 totals 15 residues. The germline V gene encodes CDR1 SNHLY and CDR2 FYNNEI. The V gene end was trimmed by 4 bases and the J gene end by 7 bases; junction bases not matched to a gene: 11. The CDR3 region is CASSVEAPGGIEAFF. As DNA, the CDR3 is TGTGCCAGCAGTGTAGAGGCCCCAGGGGGCATTGAAGCTTTCTTT.

The chain carries TRBV28 and TRBJ2-5; D possibly matches TRBD1 or TRBD2 (5 bases each). With 6 bases removed from V and 5 bases from J, the gap between germline ends came to 19 bases. The CDR3 consists of 15 residues. In germline, CDR1 is MDHEN, CDR2 SYDVKM. CDR3 bases: TGTGCCAGCAGACGCACCCAGGGTTGGGAGGAGACCCAGTACTTC. Translation gives CASRRTQGWEETQYF.

The V call is TRBV28, the J call TRBJ2-5; TRBD2 agrees at 8 bases. The trim removed 5 bases at V and 6 bases at J, leaving 5 bases unmatched. The CDR3 extends over 13 amino acids. In germline, CDR1 is MDHEN, CDR2 SYDVKM. The chain's CDR3 is CASSTSGWQTQYF. The CDR3 region has the DNA TGTGCCAGCAGTACTAGCGGTTGGCAGACCCAGTACTTC.

The chain couples TRBV9 to TRBJ1-5; D not resolved. V dropped 0 bases and J dropped 0 bases, with 7 bases sitting between them. The CDR3 has 15 residues. Germline V gene lookup returns CDR1 SGDLS and CDR2 YYNGEE. The CDR3: CASSVGPDSNQPQHF. CDR3 bases: TGTGCCAGCAGCGTAGGTCCCGATAGCAATCAGCCCCAGCATTTT.

This clonotype turned up a few times. The chain joins TRBV9 to TRBJ2-5; D assignment may be TRBD1 or TRBD2 (6 bases each). The J call may be in error: the DNA end matches TRBJ2-1 better. Germline V gene lookup returns CDR1 SGDLS and CDR2 YYNGEE. The CDR3 length is 15 residues. In DNA form, the CDR3 reads TGTGCCAGCAGCGTAAGGGGGGACCTTAGGAATGAGCAGTTCTTC. This gives the protein CASSVRGDLRNEQFF.

The J gene is TRBJ2-7, the V gene TRBV4-1; perhaps TRBD2 as D (6 bases). The germline CDR1 and CDR2 sequences are MGHRA and YSYEKL. CDR3 length: 17 amino acids. Trimming stripped 2 bases from V and 5 bases from J, with 22 bases between. CDR3 sequence: CASSQPTRAGKRDEQYF. DNA for the CDR3: TGCGCCAGCAGCCAACCTACCAGGGCGGGGAAGCGCGACGAGCAGTACTTC.

The chain recombines TRBV29-1 with TRBJ2-5; the match to TRBD2 covers 10 bases. TRBJ2-1 matches the DNA end more closely, so the J call is doubtful. The germline CDR1 and CDR2 sequences are SQVTM and ANQGSEA. This CDR3 is built from 16 residues. The CDR3 is CSVESASGGNYNEQFF. For the CDR3, the DNA is TGCAGCGTTGAATCGGCTAGCGGGGGAAACTACAATGAGCAGTTCTTC.

This clonotype turned up a few times. V and J are TRBV7-9 and TRBJ2-2; 10 nucleotides align to TRBD1. From germline, CDR1 is SEHNR and CDR2 FQNEAQ (reference sequence). This CDR3 region has 16 residues. Trimming took 5 bases from V and 0 from J; bases not matched to a gene: 3. The CDR3 region is CASSPDRGANTGELFF. In DNA, the CDR3 is TGTGCCAGCAGCCCGGACAGGGGGGCGAACACCGGGGAGCTGTTTTTT. Drawing the rest from reference TRBV7-9 and TRBJ2-2, the complete variable domain is DTGVSQNPRHKITKRGQNVTFRCDPISEHNRLYWYRQTLGQGPEFLTYFQNEAQLEKSRLLSDRFSAERPKGSFSTLEIQRTEQGDSAMYLCASSPDRGANTGELFFGEGSRLTVL.

The chain joins TRBV6-2 or TRBV6-3 to TRBJ2-7; D possibly corresponds to TRBD1 (5 bases). The J call may be mistaken, given a closer DNA end match to TRBJ2-1. The CDR3 runs to 15 residues. Germline CDR1 MNHEY, CDR2 SVGEGT. The DNA of the CDR3 is TGTGCCAGCAGTTACCGGCAGGGTCGTCTTAGTGAGCAGTTCTTC. It specifies CASSYRQGRLSEQFF.

This clonotype was counted a single time. This sequence joins TRBV29-1 and TRBJ1-4, with D possibly matching TRBD1 (6 bases). The CDR3 contains 12 residues. CDR1 and CDR2 (germline): SQVTM, ANQGSEA. V was shortened by 4 bases and J by 5 bases, with 8 bases between the two germline ends. The CDR3 region is CSVGRGNEKLFF. The CDR3, as DNA: TGCAGCGTTGGCAGGGGAAATGAAAAACTGTTTTTT.

J is TRBJ2-5 and V is TRBV6-6, with D possibly matching TRBD2 (7 bases). The closer fit of TRBJ2-1 to the DNA end suggests the J call may be wrong. The CDR3 runs 13 residues. The germline V gene encodes CDR1 MNHNY and CDR2 SVGAGI (reference sequence). CDR3 protein: CASSSEGGSEQFF. CDR3 in DNA: TGTGCCAGCAGTTCCGAGGGGGGGAGCGAGCAGTTCTTC.

V gene TRBV2 combines with J gene TRBJ2-4; D uncertain. The length of the CDR3 is 15 residues. Per germline, CDR1 SNHLY and CDR2 FYNNEI. The V and J ends lost 8 bases and 7 bases respectively, with 21 bases between them. CDR3 region: CASLYRHEISNIQYF. CDR3 bases: TGTGCCAGCCTATACAGACACGAAATTTCGAACATTCAGTACTTC.

The gene calls are TRBV6-1 and TRBJ2-7; 9 positions match TRBD2. With the DNA end fitting TRBJ2-5 better, the J assignment may be wrong. CDR1 and CDR2 from the germline V gene are MNHNS and SASEGT. There are 20 residues in the CDR3. In DNA form, the CDR3 reads TGTGCCAGCAGTGAAAATTTAAGCGGGAGACTAGCGGACCTCCAAGAGACCCAGTACTTC. It is translated as CASSENLSGRLADLQETQYF.

The chain carries TRBV5-1 and TRBJ2-3; 8 nucleotides align to TRBD2. V dropped 1 base and J dropped 1; count of bases not matched to a gene: 8. From germline, CDR1 is SGHRS and CDR2 YFSETQ. The CDR3 loop spans 17 amino acids. The CDR3 reads CASSLNSATSGTDTQYF. CDR3 coding DNA: TGCGCCAGCAGCTTGAACTCGGCGACTAGCGGCACAGATACGCAGTATTTT.

V and J are TRBV20-1 and TRBJ2-1; TRBD1 or TRBD2 may be the D gene (5 bases each). CDR3 length: 14 residues. Germline V gene sequence: CDR1 DFQATT, CDR2 SNEGSKA (reference sequence). Trimming removed 6 bases from V and 4 bases from J, with 16 bases in between. The DNA for the CDR3 is TGCAGTGCGTCCCGGGACCCTTCTTACAATGAGCAGTTCTTC. It encodes CSASRDPSYNEQFF.